The 8 T cell receptor beta chains given below trace back to one sample, sequenced in a study of T cell responses to AZD1222 COVID-19 vaccine. Clones were sequenced by immunoSEQ multiplex PCR, and TCRdb holds only the in-frame ones, with some missing. The sample carries 150,000 or so clones, approximately 89% recorded once. The input for sequencing was peripheral blood, taken on day 0 of AZD1222 vaccination. All receptors come from an adult in good health.

This chain joins TRBV24-1 and TRBJ2-7, with D perhaps being TRBD1 or TRBD2 (5 bases each). Trimming pared 4 bases from V and 6 bases from J, leaving 21 bases between. The germline gives CDR1 KGHDR, CDR2 SFDVKD. This CDR3 contains 16 residues. The CDR3 bases are TGTGCCACCAGTGAGCACCGAGGGGCCCCAACGTCCGAGCAGTACTTC. It codes for CATSEHRGAPTSEQYF.

The chain joins TRBV25-1 to TRBJ2-7; no firm D call. Germline CDR1 is MGHDK and CDR2 is SYGVNS. This CDR3 region has 11 residues. The V end was cut by 8 bases, the J end by 2 bases, with 7 bases between. The CDR3 here is CASSSTYEQYF. CDR3 nucleotides: TGTGCCAGCTCTTCCACCTACGAGCAGTACTTC.

This chain links TRBV6-5 with TRBJ1-1; 8 bases align to TRBD1. Trimming at V came to 5 bases and at J to 3 bases, leaving 2 bases not matched to a gene. In germline, CDR1 is MNHEY, CDR2 SVGAGI. There are 13 residues in the CDR3. The CDR3 loop is CASSNRGDTEAFF. The DNA of the CDR3 is TGTGCCAGCAGTAACAGGGGGGACACTGAAGCTTTCTTT.

The chain uses TRBV5-1 and TRBJ1-2; D is undetermined. The V and J ends lost 0 bases and 0 bases respectively, with 6 bases between them. The CDR3 spans 14 residues. The germline V gene has CDR1 SGHRS and CDR2 YFSETQ. Here the CDR3 reads CASSLGSSNYGYTF. The DNA of the CDR3 is TGCGCCAGCAGCTTGGGCAGTTCTAACTATGGCTACACCTTC.

This clone was recorded once. J is TRBJ1-2 and V is TRBV2; D call uncertain. Germline-derived CDR1 and CDR2 are SNHLY and FYNNEI. The germline V and J ends were trimmed by 6 bases and 4 bases, with 9 bases remaining between them. The CDR3 is 12 residues long. The CDR3 here is CASRATRYGYTF. The CDR3 DNA reads TGTGCCAGCAGGGCGACCCGCTATGGCTACACCTTC.

The genes are TRBV29-1 and TRBJ1-1; possibly TRBD1 for D (5 bases). Trimming took off 0 bases at V and 5 bases at J, with 7 bases between the two ends. This CDR3 is 12 amino acids long. Looked up from germline, CDR1 is SQVTM and CDR2 is ANQGSEA. CDR3 in DNA: TGCAGCGTTGAAGAAGGGGTGACTGAAGCTTTCTTT. This translates into CSVEEGVTEAFF.

This chain connects TRBV12-3 or TRBV12-4 to TRBJ2-1, with D hard to call. The germline V and J ends were trimmed by 2 bases and 6 bases, with 5 bases remaining between them. There are 12 residues in the CDR3. As DNA, the CDR3 is TGTGCCAGCAGTTTACTAGGCAATGAGCAGTTCTTC. Translated, it gives CASSLLGNEQFF.

The chain carries TRBV5-6 and TRBJ1-6, with TRBD1 as a possible D gene (6 bases). V lost 3 bases to trimming and J lost 10 bases, with 17 bases between them. There are 15 residues in the CDR3. The germline V gene has CDR1 SGHDT and CDR2 YYEEEE. Here the CDR3 DNA reads TGTGCCAGCAGCTCAGGGGCCCAGAGGCAGTCACCCCTCCACTTT. This codes for CASSSGAQRQSPLHF.